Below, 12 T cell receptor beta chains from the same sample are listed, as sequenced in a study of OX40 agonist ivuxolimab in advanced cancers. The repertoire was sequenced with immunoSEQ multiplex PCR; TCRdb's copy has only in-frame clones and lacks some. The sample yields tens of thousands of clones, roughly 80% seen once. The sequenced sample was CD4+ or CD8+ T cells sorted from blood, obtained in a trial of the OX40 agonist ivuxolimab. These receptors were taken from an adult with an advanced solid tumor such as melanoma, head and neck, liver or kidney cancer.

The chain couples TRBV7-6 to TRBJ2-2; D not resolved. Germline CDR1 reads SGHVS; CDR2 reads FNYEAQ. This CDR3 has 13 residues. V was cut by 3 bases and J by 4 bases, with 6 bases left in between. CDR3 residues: CASSFLGTGELFF. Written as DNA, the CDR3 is TGTGCCAGCAGCTTTCTAGGCACCGGGGAGCTGTTTTTT.

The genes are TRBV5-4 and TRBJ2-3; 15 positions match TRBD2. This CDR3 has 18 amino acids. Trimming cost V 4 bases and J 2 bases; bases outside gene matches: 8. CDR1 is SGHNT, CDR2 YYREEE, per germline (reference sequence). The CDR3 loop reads CASSVPGLAGGYTDTQYF. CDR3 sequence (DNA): TGTGCCAGCAGCGTTCCGGGACTAGCGGGAGGTTACACAGATACGCAGTATTTT.

CDR3 loop: CAWSLEVGLYEQYF. The CDR3 DNA reads as TGTGCCTGGAGTTTGGAGGTGGGCCTCTACGAGCAGTACTTC. This chain joins TRBV30 and TRBJ2-7, with a tentative D call TRBD2 (5 bases). Germline CDR1 and CDR2: GTSNPN and SVGIG (reference sequence). V dropped 2 bases and J dropped 3 bases, with 14 bases sitting between them. There are 14 residues in the CDR3.

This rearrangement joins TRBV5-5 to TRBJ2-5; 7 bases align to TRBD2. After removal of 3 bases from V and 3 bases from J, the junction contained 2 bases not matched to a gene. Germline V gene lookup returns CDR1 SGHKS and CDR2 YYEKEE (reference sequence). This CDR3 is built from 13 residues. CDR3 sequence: CASSWAGEETQYF. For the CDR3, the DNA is TGTGCCAGCAGCTGGGCGGGAGAAGAGACCCAGTACTTC.

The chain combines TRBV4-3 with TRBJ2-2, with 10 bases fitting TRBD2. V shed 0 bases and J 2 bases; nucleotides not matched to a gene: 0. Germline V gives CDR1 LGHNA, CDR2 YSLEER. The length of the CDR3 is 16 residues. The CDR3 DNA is TGCGCCAGCAGCCAAGAACTAGCGGGAAACACCGGGGAGCTGTTTTTT. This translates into CASSQELAGNTGELFF.

DNA of the CDR3: TGCGCCAGCAGCCGTGGGGGACTAGCGGGAATCCCCGGGGAGCTGTTTTTT. Translation gives CASSRGGLAGIPGELFF. J is TRBJ2-2 and V is TRBV5-1; 13 positions agree with TRBD2. V shed 4 bases, J shed 6 bases, and the junction held 9 bases outside the gene matches. There are 17 residues in the CDR3. Germline V gives CDR1 SGHRS, CDR2 YFSETQ.

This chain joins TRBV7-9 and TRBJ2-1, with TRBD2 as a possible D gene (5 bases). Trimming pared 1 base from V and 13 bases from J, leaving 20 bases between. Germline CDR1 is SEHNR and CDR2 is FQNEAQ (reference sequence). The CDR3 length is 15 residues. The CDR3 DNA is TGTGCCAGCAGCTTAGTTTCGGGGTTCAGCAGTCTCCAGTTCTTC. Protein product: CASSLVSGFSSLQFF.

The CDR3 loop reads CASSWTGELFF. The CDR3 DNA reads TGTGCCAGCAGTTGGACCGGGGAGCTGTTTTTT. The chain is built from TRBV2 and TRBJ2-2, with D uncertain. Trimming shortened V by 5 bases and J by 5 bases, and 3 bases separated the two germline ends. Germline V gives CDR1 SNHLY, CDR2 FYNNEI. The CDR3 has 11 residues.

The CDR3 spells CASSLGAGISYEQYF. For the CDR3, the DNA is TGCGCCAGCAGCTTGGGGGCAGGGATCTCCTACGAGCAGTACTTC. The rearrangement uses TRBV5-1 and TRBJ2-5; weak D call: TRBD1 (5 bases). With the DNA end fitting TRBJ2-7 better, the J assignment may be wrong. The germline V gene has CDR1 SGHRS and CDR2 YFSETQ. The CDR3 has 15 residues.

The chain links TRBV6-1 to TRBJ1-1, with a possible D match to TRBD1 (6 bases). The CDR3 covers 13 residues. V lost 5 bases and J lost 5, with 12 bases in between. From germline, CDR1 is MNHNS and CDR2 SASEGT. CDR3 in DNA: TGTGCCAGCAGTACCAGGGGTCTTACTGAAGCTTTCTTT. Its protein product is CASSTRGLTEAFF.

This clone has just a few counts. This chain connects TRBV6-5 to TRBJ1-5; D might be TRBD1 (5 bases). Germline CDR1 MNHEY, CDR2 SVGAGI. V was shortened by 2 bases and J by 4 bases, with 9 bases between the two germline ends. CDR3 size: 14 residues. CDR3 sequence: CASSYGWGNQPQHF. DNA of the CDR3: TGTGCCAGCAGTTACGGATGGGGGAATCAGCCCCAGCATTTT.

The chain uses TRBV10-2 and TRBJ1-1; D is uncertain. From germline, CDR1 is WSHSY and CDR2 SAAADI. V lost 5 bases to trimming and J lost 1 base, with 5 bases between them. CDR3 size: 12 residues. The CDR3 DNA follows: TGCGCCAGCAGTTCGACGAACACTGAAGCTTTCTTT. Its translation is CASSSTNTEAFF.